This TCR beta chain was recorded in a study of OX40 agonist ivuxolimab in advanced cancers. Study-level background: Participants averaged approximately 60 years of age (range about 23 to 79) and were under 90% male. Eligibility rules accepted prior anti-PD-1, anti-PD-L1 or anti-CTLA-4 therapy, and approximately 40% had some. Study-level results: The study did not work out the antigen specificity of the expanded peripheral T cells. The study found among the lowest clonal expansion in partial responders at 0.1-3.0 mg/kg.

As for this clone: What it binds is unknown.

Sequencing was performed with immunoSEQ multiplex PCR; in TCRdb, only in-frame clones are kept and a portion is missing. The table lists just under 85,000 clones, 84% of them singletons. Germline CDR1 reads LNHDA; CDR2 reads SQIVND (reference sequence). V shed 5 bases and J shed 3 bases, with 13 bases lying between them. The CDR3 length is 14 residues. Sequenced material: CD4+ or CD8+ T cells sorted from blood, taken in a trial of the OX40 agonist ivuxolimab. The source is an adult with an advanced solid tumor such as melanoma, head and neck, liver or kidney cancer. The chain uses TRBV19 and TRBJ1-1, with D maybe TRBD1 (5 bases). CDR3 sequence: CASSYRGTYTEAFF. Written as DNA, the CDR3 is TGTGCCAGTAGTTATCGGGGGACGTACACTGAAGCTTTCTTT.